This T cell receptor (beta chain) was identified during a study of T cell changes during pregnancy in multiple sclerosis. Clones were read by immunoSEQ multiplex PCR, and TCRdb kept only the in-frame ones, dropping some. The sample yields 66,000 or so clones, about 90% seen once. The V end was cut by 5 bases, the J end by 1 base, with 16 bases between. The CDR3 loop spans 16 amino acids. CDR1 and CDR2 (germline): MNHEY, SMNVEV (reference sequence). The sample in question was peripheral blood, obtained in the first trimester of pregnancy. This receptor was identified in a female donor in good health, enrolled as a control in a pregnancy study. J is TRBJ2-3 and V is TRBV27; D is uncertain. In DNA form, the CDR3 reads TGTGCCAGCAGTCCCCGAGTGGCCAGGCGCACAGATACGCAGTATTTT. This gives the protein CASSPRVARRTDTQYF.